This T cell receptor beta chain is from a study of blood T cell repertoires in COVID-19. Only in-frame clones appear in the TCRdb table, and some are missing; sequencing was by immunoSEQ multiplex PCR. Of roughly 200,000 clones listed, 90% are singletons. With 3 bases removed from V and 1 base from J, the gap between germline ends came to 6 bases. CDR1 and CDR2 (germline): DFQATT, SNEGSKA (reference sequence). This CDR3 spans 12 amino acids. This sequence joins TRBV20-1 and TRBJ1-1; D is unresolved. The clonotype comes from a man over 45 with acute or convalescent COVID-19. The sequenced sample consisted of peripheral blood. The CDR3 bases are TGCAGTGCTAGTCGAGGGAACACTGAAGCTTTCTTT. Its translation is CSASRGNTEAFF.